The text below deals with one T cell receptor beta chain. These data come from a study of T-cell reconstitution after alpha-beta-depleted transplantation in children. The CDR3 runs to 15 residues. Germline values: CDR1 MDHEN, CDR2 SYDVKM. The V end was cut by 6 bases, the J end by 5 bases, with 17 bases between. The authors prepared the TCRbeta library with unique molecular identifiers. In TCRdb, the PCR reads were re-called with MiXCR into one record per CDR3 protein. The data hold 450,000 to 550,000 distinct CDR3 sequences, with approximately 10% observed a single time. This receptor was taken from a female patient aged 2 to 10 who had a stem cell transplant for aplastic anemia, so the T cells may come from the graft donor. The sample was PBMCs, mostly from graft donor cells, taken 180 days after TCRalphabeta/CD19-depleted stem cell transplant. The gene calls are TRBV28 and TRBJ1-5; TRBD1 is a possible D gene (6 bases). CDR3 residues: CASSLGWGADQPQHF. Written as DNA, the CDR3 is TGTGCCAGCAGCCTTGGGTGGGGGGCAGATCAGCCCCAGCATTTT.